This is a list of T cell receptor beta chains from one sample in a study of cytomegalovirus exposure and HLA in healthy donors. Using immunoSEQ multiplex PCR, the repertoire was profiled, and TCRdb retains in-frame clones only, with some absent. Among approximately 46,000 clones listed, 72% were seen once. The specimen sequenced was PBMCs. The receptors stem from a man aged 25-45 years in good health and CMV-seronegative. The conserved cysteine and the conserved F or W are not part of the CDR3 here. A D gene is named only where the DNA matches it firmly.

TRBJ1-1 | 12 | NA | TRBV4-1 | ASSQDLANTEAF
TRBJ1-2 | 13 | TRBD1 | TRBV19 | ASTFTDRGVSGYT
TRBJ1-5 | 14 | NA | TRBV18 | ASSPQSGGVGQPQH
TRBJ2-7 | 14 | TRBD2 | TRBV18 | ASSPPNGGLSGRQY
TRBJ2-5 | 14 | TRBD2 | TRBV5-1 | ASSWGEREAQETQY
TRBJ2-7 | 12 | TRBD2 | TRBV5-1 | ASSPTLGGSEQY
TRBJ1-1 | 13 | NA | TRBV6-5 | ASSYGQRRKAEAF
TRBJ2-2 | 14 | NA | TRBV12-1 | ASSFKREFGHGELF
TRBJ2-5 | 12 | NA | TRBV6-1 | ASKEPQGWETQY
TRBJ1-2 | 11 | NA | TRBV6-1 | ASSGLQGYGYT
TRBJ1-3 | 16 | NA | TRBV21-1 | ASSPRPGTGFGGNTIY
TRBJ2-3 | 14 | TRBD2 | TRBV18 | ASSPGLAGSLDTQY
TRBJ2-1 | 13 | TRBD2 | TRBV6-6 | ASSSAQTSGNEQF
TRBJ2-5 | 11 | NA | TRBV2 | ASRQDGLETQY
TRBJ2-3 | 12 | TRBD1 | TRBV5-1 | ASSWDREGDTQY
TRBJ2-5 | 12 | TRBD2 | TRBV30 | AWSVSSGWETQY
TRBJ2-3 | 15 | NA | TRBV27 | ASSFQLNRAPGDTQY
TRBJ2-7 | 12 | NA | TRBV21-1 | ASMVKQDIREQY
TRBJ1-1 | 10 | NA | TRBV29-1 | SGRGEGIEAF
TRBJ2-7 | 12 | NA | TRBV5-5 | ASSLLPTSYEQY
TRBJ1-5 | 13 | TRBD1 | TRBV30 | AWSASQGAWQPQH
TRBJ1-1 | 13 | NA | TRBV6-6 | ASSPRQVSGTEAF
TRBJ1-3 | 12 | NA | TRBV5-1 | ASSFGGSGNTIY
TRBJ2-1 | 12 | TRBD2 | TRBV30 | AWSATSGQGGQF
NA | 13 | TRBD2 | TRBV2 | ASSRLAGGPYEQY
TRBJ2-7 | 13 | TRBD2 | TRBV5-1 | ASSSLAGGPPEQY
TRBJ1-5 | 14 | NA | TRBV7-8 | ASSSTTGYSNQPQH
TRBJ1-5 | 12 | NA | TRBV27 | ASSPNSSNQPQH
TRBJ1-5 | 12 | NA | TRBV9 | ASSVEGQGQPQH
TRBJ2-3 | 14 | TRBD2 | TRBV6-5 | ASSSTSGSGSDTQY
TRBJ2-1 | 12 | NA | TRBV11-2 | ASSLGGQVHEQF
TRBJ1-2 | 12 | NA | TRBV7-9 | ASSGPGTDYGYT
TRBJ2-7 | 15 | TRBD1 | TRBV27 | ASSLTEQGRKTYEQY
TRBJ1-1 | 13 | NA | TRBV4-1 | ASSQDQGGTTEAF
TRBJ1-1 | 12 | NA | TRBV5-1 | ASSPSSADTEAF
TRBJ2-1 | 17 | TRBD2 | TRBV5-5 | ASSLVPLRTSGPYNEQF
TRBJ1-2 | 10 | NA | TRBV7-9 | ASSLYPDGYT
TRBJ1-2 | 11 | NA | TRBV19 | ASSILQGRGYT
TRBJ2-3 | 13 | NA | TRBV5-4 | ARAAGPLSTDTQY
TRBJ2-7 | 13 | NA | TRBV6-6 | ASSRLTGLSYEQY
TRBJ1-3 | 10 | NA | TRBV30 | AWSAAGNTIY
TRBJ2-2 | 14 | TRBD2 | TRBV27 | ASSLYPSGGTGELF
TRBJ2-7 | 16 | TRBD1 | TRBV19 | ASSSADRGRGYSYEQY
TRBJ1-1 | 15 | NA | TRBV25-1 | ASSEWAGVGVNTEAF
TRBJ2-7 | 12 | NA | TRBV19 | ASSMGTSSYEQY
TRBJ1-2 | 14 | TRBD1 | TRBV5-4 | ASSFAGEQGVRGYT
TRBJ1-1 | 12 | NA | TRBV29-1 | SVAIQGVQTEAF
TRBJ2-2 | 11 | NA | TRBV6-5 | ASRGGNTGELF
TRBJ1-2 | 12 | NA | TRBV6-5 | ASSYSNQAVGYT
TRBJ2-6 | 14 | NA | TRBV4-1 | ASSQAQGSGANVLT
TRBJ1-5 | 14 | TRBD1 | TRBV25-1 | ASSDNFGQGNQPQH
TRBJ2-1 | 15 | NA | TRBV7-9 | ASSLTAGTGRSGEQF
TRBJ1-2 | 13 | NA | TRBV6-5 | ASSYSYGDNYGYT
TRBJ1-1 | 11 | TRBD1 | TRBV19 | ASSLRDRVGAF